This TCR beta chain was sequenced for a study of blood T cell repertoires in COVID-19. Overall study: The analysed material was cDNA or gDNA that came from T cells, B-cell-depleted T cells, or PBMCs.

The CDR3 is 15 residues long. V lost 0 bases, J lost 4 bases, and 4 bases stayed unmatched. From germline, CDR1 is SGHRS and CDR2 YFSETQ. Cohort 3 recovery required two negative PCRs, clearance, or symptom resolution. The assay was immunoSEQ multiplex PCR, and TCRdb's table has in-frame clones only and misses some. The sample has roughly 280,000 clones, roughly 90% seen once. The chain joins TRBV5-1 to TRBJ1-5; 7 bases agree with TRBD1. The sample consisted of PBMCs or T cells enriched from blood (not recorded which). This TCR was sampled from a woman in her forties or fifties who had recovered from COVID-19. CDR3 residues: CASSLAGTVNQPQHF. CDR3 coding DNA: TGCGCCAGCAGCTTGGCCGGGACAGTTAATCAGCCCCAGCATTTT. The whole variable domain, remainder taken from reference TRBV5-1 and TRBJ1-5, is KAGVTQTPRYLIKTRGQQVTLSCSPISGHRSVSWYQQTPGQGLQFLFEYFSETQRNKGNFPGRFSGRQFSNSRSEMNVSTLELGDSALYLCASSLAGTVNQPQHFGDGTRLSIL.